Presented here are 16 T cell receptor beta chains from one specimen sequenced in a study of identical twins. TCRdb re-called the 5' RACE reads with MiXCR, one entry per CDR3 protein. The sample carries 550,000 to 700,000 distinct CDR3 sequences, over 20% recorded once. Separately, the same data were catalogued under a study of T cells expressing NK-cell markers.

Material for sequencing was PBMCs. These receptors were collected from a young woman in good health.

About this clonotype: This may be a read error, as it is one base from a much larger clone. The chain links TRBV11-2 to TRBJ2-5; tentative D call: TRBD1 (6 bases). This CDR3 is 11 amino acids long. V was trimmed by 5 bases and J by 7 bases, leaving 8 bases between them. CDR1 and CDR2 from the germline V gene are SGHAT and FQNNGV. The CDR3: CASSRGGTQYF. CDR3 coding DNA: TGTGCCAGCAGCAGAGGGGGGACCCAGTACTTC.

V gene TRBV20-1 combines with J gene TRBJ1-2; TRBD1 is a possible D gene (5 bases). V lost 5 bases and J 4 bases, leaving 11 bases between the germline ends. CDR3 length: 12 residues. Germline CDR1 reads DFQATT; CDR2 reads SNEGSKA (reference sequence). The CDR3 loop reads CSAAQGAYGYTF. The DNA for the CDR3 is TGCAGTGCTGCTCAGGGTGCCTATGGCTACACCTTC.

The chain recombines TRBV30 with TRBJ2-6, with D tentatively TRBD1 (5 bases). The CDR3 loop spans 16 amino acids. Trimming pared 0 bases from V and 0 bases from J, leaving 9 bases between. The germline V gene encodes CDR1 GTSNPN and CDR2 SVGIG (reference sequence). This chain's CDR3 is CAWSVGASSGANVLTF. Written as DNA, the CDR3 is TGTGCCTGGAGTGTAGGGGCTTCCTCTGGGGCCAACGTCCTGACTTTC.

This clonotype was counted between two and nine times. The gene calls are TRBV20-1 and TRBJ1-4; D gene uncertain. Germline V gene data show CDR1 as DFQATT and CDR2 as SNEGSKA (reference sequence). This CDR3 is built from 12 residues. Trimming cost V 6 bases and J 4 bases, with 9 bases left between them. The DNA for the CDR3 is TGCAGTGCCACGTGGGTTAATGAAAAACTGTTTTTT. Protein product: CSATWVNEKLFF.

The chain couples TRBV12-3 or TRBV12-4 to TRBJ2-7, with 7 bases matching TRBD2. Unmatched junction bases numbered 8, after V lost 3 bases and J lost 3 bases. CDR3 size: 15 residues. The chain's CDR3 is CASSFRSGKGYEQYF. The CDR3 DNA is TGTGCCAGCAGTTTCAGGAGCGGGAAGGGCTACGAGCAGTACTTC.

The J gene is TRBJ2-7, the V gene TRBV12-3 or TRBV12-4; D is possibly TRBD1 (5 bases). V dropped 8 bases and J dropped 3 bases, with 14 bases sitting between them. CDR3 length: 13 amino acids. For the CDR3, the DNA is TGTGCCAGCCAAGGGGTTGGGGTCTACGAGCAGTACTTC. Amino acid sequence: CASQGVGVYEQYF.

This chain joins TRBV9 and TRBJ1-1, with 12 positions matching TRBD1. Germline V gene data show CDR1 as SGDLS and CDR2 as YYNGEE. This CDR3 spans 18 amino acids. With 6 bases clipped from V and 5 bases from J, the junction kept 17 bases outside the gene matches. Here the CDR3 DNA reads TGTGCCAGCACCGCGCCTCTCACCGGGACAGGGGGCGCGACTGAAGCTTTCTTT. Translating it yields CASTAPLTGTGGATEAFF. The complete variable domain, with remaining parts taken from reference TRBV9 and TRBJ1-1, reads DSGVTQTPKHLITATGQRVTLRCSPRSGDLSVYWYQQSLDQGLQFLIQYYNGEERAKGNILERFSAQQFPDLHSELNLSSLELGDSALYFCASTAPLTGTGGATEAFFGQGTRLTVV.

CDR3 in DNA: TGCGCCAGCAGCGGGGGCGGGGGCCATGGCAAAAACATTCAGTACTTC. It yields the protein CASSGGGGHGKNIQYF. The rearrangement uses TRBV5-1 and TRBJ2-4, with D maybe TRBD2 (7 bases). This CDR3 comprises 16 residues. Trimming shortened V by 4 bases and J by 3 bases, and 17 bases separated the two germline ends. Germline lookup yields CDR1 SGHRS and CDR2 YFSETQ. The full variable domain, in which reference TRBV5-1 and TRBJ2-4 provide the parts outside the CDR3, is KAGVTQTPRYLIKTRGQQVTLSCSPISGHRSVSWYQQTPGQGLQFLFEYFSETQRNKGNFPGRFSGRQFSNSRSEMNVSTLELGDSALYLCASSGGGGHGKNIQYFGAGTRLSVL.

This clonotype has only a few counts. The CDR3 coding sequence is TGTGCCAGCAGTAAGAAGGGGACAGATACGCAGTATTTT. Protein: CASSKKGTDTQYF. The chain recombines TRBV25-1 with TRBJ2-3; D possibly corresponds to TRBD1 (5 bases). The CDR3 loop spans 13 amino acids. V was clipped by 5 bases and J by 3 bases, with 9 bases between them. Germline-derived CDR1 and CDR2 are MGHDK and SYGVNS.

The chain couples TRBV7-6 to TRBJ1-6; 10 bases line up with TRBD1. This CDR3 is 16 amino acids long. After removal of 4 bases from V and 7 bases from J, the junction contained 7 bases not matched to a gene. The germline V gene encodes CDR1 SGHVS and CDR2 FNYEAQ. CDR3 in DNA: TGTGCCAGCAGCTCCCGTCGACAGGGGGCAAATTCACCCCTCCACTTT. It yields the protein CASSSRRQGANSPLHF.

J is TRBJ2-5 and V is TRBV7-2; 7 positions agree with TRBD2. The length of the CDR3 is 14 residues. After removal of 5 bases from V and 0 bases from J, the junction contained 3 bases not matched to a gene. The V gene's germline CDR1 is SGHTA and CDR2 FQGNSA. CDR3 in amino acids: CASSATSYQETQYF. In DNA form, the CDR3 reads TGTGCCAGCAGCGCGACTAGCTACCAAGAGACCCAGTACTTC.

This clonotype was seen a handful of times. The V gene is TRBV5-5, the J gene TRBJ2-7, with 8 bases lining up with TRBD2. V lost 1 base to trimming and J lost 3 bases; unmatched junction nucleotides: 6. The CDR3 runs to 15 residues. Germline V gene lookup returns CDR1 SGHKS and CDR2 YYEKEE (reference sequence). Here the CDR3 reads CASSLSGGGIYEQYF. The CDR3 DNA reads TGTGCCAGCAGCTTGTCAGGCGGGGGGATCTACGAGCAGTACTTC.

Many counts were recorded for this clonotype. The CDR3 here is CASSQDLSVAGDEQYF. For the CDR3, the DNA is TGCGCCAGCAGCCAAGATCTATCGGTAGCGGGCGACGAGCAGTACTTC. V and J are TRBV4-3 and TRBJ2-7; 7 nucleotides match TRBD2. Germline V gene sequence: CDR1 LGHNA, CDR2 YSLEER. V shed 0 bases and J 5 bases; nucleotides not matched to a gene: 10. CDR3 length: 16 residues.

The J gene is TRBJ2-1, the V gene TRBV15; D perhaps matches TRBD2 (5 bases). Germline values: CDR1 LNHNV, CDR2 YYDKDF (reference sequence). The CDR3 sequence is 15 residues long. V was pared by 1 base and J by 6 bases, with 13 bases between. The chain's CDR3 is CATSRVREWGNEQFF. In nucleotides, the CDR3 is TGTGCCACCAGCAGAGTTCGGGAATGGGGCAATGAGCAGTTCTTC.

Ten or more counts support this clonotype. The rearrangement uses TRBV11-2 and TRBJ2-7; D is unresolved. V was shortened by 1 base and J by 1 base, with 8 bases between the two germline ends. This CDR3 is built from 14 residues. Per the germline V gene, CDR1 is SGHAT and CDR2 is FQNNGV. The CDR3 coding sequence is TGTGCCAGCAGCTTAGTCTTAGGGTCCTACGAGCAGTACTTC. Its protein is CASSLVLGSYEQYF.

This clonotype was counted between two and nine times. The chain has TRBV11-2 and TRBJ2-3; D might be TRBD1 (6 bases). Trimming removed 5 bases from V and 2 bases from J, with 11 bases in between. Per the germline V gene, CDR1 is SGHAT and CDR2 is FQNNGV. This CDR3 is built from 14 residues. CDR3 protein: CASSEQGITDTQYF. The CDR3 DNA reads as TGTGCCAGCAGCGAACAGGGTATCACAGATACGCAGTATTTT. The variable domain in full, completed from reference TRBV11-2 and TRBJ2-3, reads EAGVAQSPRYKIIEKRQSVAFWCNPISGHATLYWYQQILGQGPKLLIQFQNNGVVDDSQLPKDRFSAERLKGVDSTLKIQPAKLEDSAVYLCASSEQGITDTQYFGPGTRLTVL.